The 30 T cell receptor beta chains in this list originate from one sample, sequenced in a study of fetal regulatory T cell absence and autoimmunity (dated by TCRdb to 2016 to 2017). The library was prepared using the immunoSEQ multiplex PCR assay. In TCRdb, the immuneACCESS table is reduced to in-frame sequences with V and J assigned. These tables do not hold every clone; where another copy was compared, an unresolved V gene accounts for under half, and the others remain unexplained. The sample table holds about 43,000 clones, of which about four fifths were seen once. The ten biggest clones cover about 0.41% of the sample. Sequences were obtained from cord blood. These receptor sequences come from a newborn boy with IPEX syndrome.

This rearrangement joins TRBV6-1 to TRBJ2-1, with D perhaps matching TRBD2 (6 bases). This CDR3 contains 14 residues. V gave up 11 bases and J gave up 6 bases, with 20 bases separating them. Germline CDR1 is MNHNS and CDR2 is SASEGT. CDR3 protein: CAAEGPGRGNEQFF. In DNA, the CDR3 is TGTGCCGCGGAGGGTCCAGGGCGCGGCAATGAGCAGTTCTTC.

The chain uses TRBV5-1 and TRBJ2-2; 8 nucleotides line up with TRBD2. The J segment lost 2 bases and the V segment lost 4 bases, leaving 13 bases of the junction unmatched. Germline-derived CDR1 and CDR2 are SGHRS and YFSETQ. The CDR3 spans 18 residues. This CDR3 reads CASSRGWQRGINTGELFF. In DNA, the CDR3 is TGCGCCAGCAGCCGAGGGTGGCAGCGGGGGATTAACACCGGGGAGCTGTTTTTT.

The chain employs TRBV5-4 and TRBJ2-1; D is ambiguous. The V end lost 2 bases, the J end lost 0 bases, and 6 bases lay between the germline ends. Germline V lookup: CDR1 SGHNT, CDR2 YYREEE (reference sequence). The CDR3 loop spans 14 amino acids. The DNA for the CDR3 is TGTGCCAGCAGCTTACAGAGCTCCTACAATGAGCAGTTCTTC. This encodes CASSLQSSYNEQFF.

The genes are TRBV6-5 and TRBJ2-3; no firm D call. CDR1 MNHEY and CDR2 SVGAGI come from the germline V gene. Trimming took 2 bases from V and 0 from J, leaving 3 bases between them. The CDR3 has 13 residues. CDR3 sequence (DNA): TGTGCCAGCAGTTACGGCAGCACAGATACGCAGTATTTT. Translated: CASSYGSTDTQYF.

The chain recombines TRBV11-2 with TRBJ2-3; D not resolved. CDR3 length: 15 residues. Trimming removed 2 bases at V and 0 bases at J, with 9 bases between. Looked up from germline, CDR1 is SGHAT and CDR2 is FQNNGV. The CDR3 region has the DNA TGTGCCAGCAGCTTATTTCGGGCTAGCACAGATACGCAGTATTTT. It specifies CASSLFRASTDTQYF.

The chain couples TRBV18 to TRBJ2-3; D is uncertain. Deletions cut 5 bases from V and 2 bases from J, with 2 bases between. Germline V lookup: CDR1 KGHSH, CDR2 LQKENI. This CDR3 is built from 11 residues. The CDR3 DNA reads TGTGCCAGCTCAGCCACAGATACGCAGTATTTT. Its protein product is CASSATDTQYF.

This sequence joins TRBV5-8 and TRBJ2-2, with no clear D. The V gene's germline CDR1 is SGHTS and CDR2 YDEGEE. CDR3 length equals 17 residues. Trimming shortened V by 0 bases and J by 6 bases, and 18 bases separated the two germline ends. For the CDR3, the DNA is TGTGCCAGCAGCTTGGTGGTAGCCGTCAAGGTTGCCGGGGAGCTGTTTTTT. It codes for CASSLVVAVKVAGELFF.

This clone was counted between two and nine times. This chain joins TRBV7-2 and TRBJ1-2; TRBD1 agrees at 7 bases. Germline V lookup: CDR1 SGHTA, CDR2 FQGNSA. This CDR3 has 13 residues. Trimming at V came to 5 bases and at J to 8 bases, leaving 8 bases not matched to a gene. CDR3 coding DNA: TGTGCCAGCAGCGCCGTTACAGGGGTGGGCTACACCTTC. Its translation: CASSAVTGVGYTF.

The chain couples TRBV30 to TRBJ2-1; 10 bases agree with TRBD1. J lost 4 bases, V lost 3 bases, and 6 bases had no gene match. The CDR3 length is 15 residues. CDR1 GTSNPN and CDR2 SVGIG come from the germline V gene (reference sequence). The DNA of the CDR3 is TGTGCCTGGAGGGATCCGGGACAGGGGTACAATGAGCAGTTCTTC. As protein: CAWRDPGQGYNEQFF.

The V and J genes are TRBV5-4 and TRBJ2-7, with 11 nucleotides matching TRBD1. The CDR3 has 14 residues. V was pared by 7 bases and J by 3 bases, with 6 bases of the junction left unmatched. In germline, CDR1 is SGHNT, CDR2 YYREEE (reference sequence). The chain's CDR3 is CASGSGTGGYEQYF. CDR3 bases: TGTGCCAGCGGCTCCGGGACAGGGGGCTACGAGCAGTACTTC. The full variable domain, its missing parts supplied by reference TRBV5-4 and TRBJ2-7, is ETGVTQSPTHLIKTRGQQVTLRCSSQSGHNTVSWYQQALGQGPQFIFQYYREEENGRGNFPPRFSGLQFPNYSSELNVNALELDDSALYLCASGSGTGGYEQYFGPGTRLTVT.

This clone was seen a handful of times. This chain links TRBV18 with TRBJ2-7, with TRBD2 matching over 11 bases. V shed 5 bases, J shed 0 bases, and the junction held 0 bases outside the gene matches. The germline V gene has CDR1 KGHSH and CDR2 LQKENI. This CDR3 comprises 14 residues. The CDR3 coding sequence is TGTGCCAGCTCAGGACTAGCGGGCTCCTACGAGCAGTACTTC. It codes for CASSGLAGSYEQYF. Full variable domain (rest looked up from reference TRBV18 and TRBJ2-7): NAGVMQNPRHLVRRRGQEARLRCSPMKGHSHVYWYRQLPEEGLKFMVYLQKENIIDESGMPKERFSAEFPKEGPSILRIQQVVRGDSAAYFCASSGLAGSYEQYFGPGTRLTVT.

The chain has TRBV5-6 and TRBJ2-1; D may match TRBD1 or TRBD2 (5 bases each). In germline, CDR1 is SGHDT, CDR2 YYEEEE. This CDR3 has 16 residues. V was shortened by 5 bases and J by 3 bases, with 18 bases between the two germline ends. CDR3 loop: CASSLPRDGGYNEQFF. CDR3 DNA: TGTGCCAGCAGTTTACCTCGGGACGGAGGCTACAATGAGCAGTTCTTC.

This clone was picked up a small number of times. V is TRBV6-1 and J is TRBJ2-7; D is possibly TRBD2 (6 bases). The V gene's germline CDR1 is MNHNS and CDR2 SASEGT. Deletions cut 1 base from V and 3 bases from J, with 13 bases between. This CDR3 comprises 15 residues. The CDR3 loop is CASSEGVAVLYEQYF. In DNA, the CDR3 is TGTGCCAGCAGTGAAGGAGTAGCGGTTCTCTACGAGCAGTACTTC.

In DNA form, the CDR3 reads TGTGCCAGCAGCTCACTAGCGGGGGGGCTGGAGACCCAGTACTTC. Amino acids: CASSSLAGGLETQYF. The chain joins TRBV7-2 to TRBJ2-5; 13 bases are a match to TRBD2. After removal of 4 bases from V and 5 bases from J, the junction contained 4 bases not matched to a gene. The CDR3 contains 15 residues. In germline, CDR1 is SGHTA, CDR2 FQGNSA.

The genes are TRBV9 and TRBJ2-1; the match to TRBD2 covers 12 bases. The J segment lost 7 bases and the V segment lost 2 bases, leaving 4 bases of the junction unmatched. This CDR3 spans 15 amino acids. CDR1 SGDLS and CDR2 YYNGEE come from the germline V gene. The CDR3 DNA sequence: TGTGCCAGCAGCGTTCTAGCGGGGGGGAGGAATGAGCAGTTCTTC. Translating gives CASSVLAGGRNEQFF.

This rearrangement joins TRBV18 to TRBJ2-7, with D perhaps given as TRBD1 or TRBD2 (5 bases each). The CDR3 sequence is 14 residues long. V was cut by 5 bases and J by 3 bases, with 14 bases left in between. Germline loops: CDR1 KGHSH, CDR2 LQKENI. CDR3 DNA: TGTGCCAGCTCATCGGGGACCGAGCGCTACGAGCAGTACTTC. This codes for CASSSGTERYEQYF.

This clone was recorded once. The V call is TRBV29-1, the J call TRBJ2-2; 13 positions match TRBD2. V was pared by 7 bases and J by 2 bases, with 4 bases of the junction left unmatched. The germline CDR1 and CDR2 sequences are SQVTM and ANQGSEA. This CDR3 is built from 15 residues. The CDR3 sequence: CSARTSGSNTGELFF. CDR3 in DNA: TGCAGCGCCCGGACTAGCGGGAGCAACACCGGGGAGCTGTTTTTT.

The chain has TRBV9 and TRBJ2-1; 13 nucleotides agree with TRBD2. Germline assignment: CDR1 SGDLS and CDR2 YYNGEE. The length of the CDR3 is 17 residues. V shed 3 bases and J 3 bases; nucleotides not matched to a gene: 6. The CDR3 DNA reads as TGTGCCAGCAGCGCCCGACTAGCGGGGGGCCACTACAATGAGCAGTTCTTC. As protein: CASSARLAGGHYNEQFF.

This sequence joins TRBV19 and TRBJ1-4; TRBD1 aligns across 7 bases. Germline CDR1 LNHDA, CDR2 SQIVND (reference sequence). The CDR3 covers 13 residues. The V gene end was trimmed by 7 bases and the J gene end by 2 bases; junction bases not matched to a gene: 1. Written as DNA, the CDR3 is TGTGCCAGTAAGGGGGCCACTAATGAAAAACTGTTTTTT. It specifies CASKGATNEKLFF.

The chain joins TRBV19 to TRBJ2-3; D unclear. This CDR3 has 13 amino acids. From germline, CDR1 is LNHDA and CDR2 SQIVND (reference sequence). V lost 11 bases and J 5 bases, leaving 17 bases between the germline ends. The DNA of the CDR3 is TGTGCCCCATCCCGGTGCGTGGAAGATACGCAGTATTTT. It codes for CAPSRCVEDTQYF.

In its sample, this clone was seen once. The chain joins TRBV2 to TRBJ2-2; 7 bases agree with TRBD2. This CDR3 is 15 amino acids long. Trimming cost V 4 bases and J 7 bases; bases outside gene matches: 9. Germline V lookup: CDR1 SNHLY, CDR2 FYNNEI. The CDR3 spells CASSGFAGVDGELFF. The CDR3, as DNA: TGTGCCAGCAGTGGTTTCGCGGGAGTAGACGGGGAGCTGTTTTTT.

This clone was seen only once. This rearrangement joins TRBV2 to TRBJ2-1, with D hard to call. This CDR3 is 13 amino acids long. Germline assignment: CDR1 SNHLY and CDR2 FYNNEI. V shed 10 bases and J shed 0 bases, with 10 bases lying between them. DNA of the CDR3: TGTGCCATCACATGGAGCTCCTACAATGAGCAGTTCTTC. Translated, it gives CAITWSSYNEQFF.

The rearrangement joins TRBV29-1 to TRBJ1-2; no firm D call. The CDR3 is made up of 11 amino acids. Germline CDR1 SQVTM, CDR2 ANQGSEA. Trimming pared 4 bases from V and 2 bases from J, leaving 5 bases between. Here the CDR3 DNA reads TGCAGCGTTGGTGGGAACTATGGCTACACCTTC. Encoded protein: CSVGGNYGYTF.

The chain combines TRBV6-6 with TRBJ2-7; a possible D gene is TRBD2 (6 bases). Germline V gene lookup returns CDR1 MNHNY and CDR2 SVGAGI (reference sequence). The V gene lost 7 bases and the J gene lost 0 bases, with 13 bases spanning the gap. This CDR3 has 14 amino acids. The CDR3 protein is CASKTGTLSYEQYF. Written as DNA, the CDR3 is TGTGCCAGCAAGACCGGGACTCTCTCCTACGAGCAGTACTTC.

The chain couples TRBV19 to TRBJ1-5; a weak D match, TRBD1 (5 bases). CDR3 length: 14 amino acids. Germline CDR1 LNHDA, CDR2 SQIVND (reference sequence). V lost 4 bases, J lost 0 bases, and 7 bases lay in between. The CDR3 loop reads CASSRTYSNQPQHF. The CDR3 coding sequence is TGTGCCAGTAGTAGGACATATAGCAATCAGCCCCAGCATTTT. The whole variable domain, remainder taken from reference TRBV19 and TRBJ1-5, is DGGITQSPKYLFRKEGQNVTLSCEQNLNHDAMYWYRQDPGQGLRLIYYSQIVNDFQKGDIAEGYSVSREKKESFPLTVTSAQKNPTAFYLCASSRTYSNQPQHFGDGTRLSIL.

CDR3 region: CAWSLANYEQYF. The CDR3, as DNA: TGTGCCTGGAGCCTAGCGAACTACGAGCAGTACTTC. V is TRBV30 and J is TRBJ2-7; the D gene is possibly TRBD2 (6 bases). Trimming shortened V by 3 bases and J by 3 bases, and 9 bases separated the two germline ends. The CDR3 is 12 residues long. CDR1 and CDR2 (germline): GTSNPN, SVGIG (reference sequence).

This clone was detected once. The sample has other DNA sequences that encode this CDR3 too. The chain uses TRBV30 and TRBJ1-2; perhaps TRBD1 as D (6 bases). The CDR3 runs 15 residues. Trimming removed 0 bases at V and 4 bases at J, with 15 bases between. Germline V gene sequence: CDR1 GTSNPN, CDR2 SVGIG (reference sequence). CDR3 sequence (DNA): TGTGCCTGGAGTGTCTGGGACAATTTCCCCTATGGCTACACCTTC. It translates to CAWSVWDNFPYGYTF.

This chain uses TRBV4-3 with TRBJ2-3; 7 bases are shared with TRBD1. The germline V gene has CDR1 LGHNA and CDR2 YSLEER. The CDR3 is made up of 17 amino acids. The trim removed 4 bases at V and 0 bases at J, leaving 10 bases unmatched. In DNA form, the CDR3 reads TGCGCCAGCAGCCCCTATCCCGGGACAGCTAGCACAGATACGCAGTATTTT. It encodes CASSPYPGTASTDTQYF.

The V and J genes are TRBV5-1 and TRBJ1-1, with a tentative D call TRBD1 (6 bases). V was shortened by 5 bases and J by 4 bases, with 9 bases between the two germline ends. Per the germline V gene, CDR1 is SGHRS and CDR2 is YFSETQ. The CDR3 extends over 12 amino acids. The CDR3 sequence is CASSSDSTEAFF. In nucleotides, the CDR3 is TGCGCCAGCAGTTCGGACAGCACTGAAGCTTTCTTT. Looking up the rest from reference TRBV5-1 and TRBJ1-1 gives the full variable domain: KAGVTQTPRYLIKTRGQQVTLSCSPISGHRSVSWYQQTPGQGLQFLFEYFSETQRNKGNFPGRFSGRQFSNSRSEMNVSTLELGDSALYLCASSSDSTEAFFGQGTRLTVV.

The rearrangement uses TRBV7-9 and TRBJ1-2, with 9 positions matching TRBD1. Germline trimming cut 7 bases from V and 0 bases from J; bases unmatched to any gene: 9. CDR3 length equals 16 residues. CDR1 SEHNR and CDR2 FQNEAQ come from the germline V gene (reference sequence). DNA for the CDR3: TGTGCCAGCACTCCCAAGCGGACAGGGGCTAACTATGGCTACACCTTC. It translates to CASTPKRTGANYGYTF.